These 5 T cell receptor beta chains originate from one sample sequenced in a study of T cell changes during pregnancy in multiple sclerosis. Using immunoSEQ multiplex PCR, the repertoire was profiled, and TCRdb retains in-frame clones only, with some absent. The sample contains roughly 17,000 clones, under 90% of which appear only once. The sample in question was CD8+ T cells from peripheral blood mononuclear cells, obtained after pregnancy. Every receptor here comes from a female donor with multiple sclerosis, enrolled in a pregnancy study.

V usage is TRBV7-3 and J usage is TRBJ2-2; 7 positions match TRBD2. V trimming: 0 bases; J trimming: 0 bases; junction bases outside the gene matches: 10. The CDR3 sequence is 19 residues long. Looked up from germline, CDR1 is SGHTA and CDR2 is FQGTGA. The CDR3 sequence: CASSLTHLAEFANTGELFF. CDR3 sequence (DNA): TGTGCCAGCAGCTTAACCCATCTAGCGGAGTTCGCGAACACCGGGGAGCTGTTTTTT.

The chain couples TRBV6-5 to TRBJ1-2, with TRBD1 matching 8 bases. V was pared by 5 bases and J by 6 bases, with 2 bases of the junction left unmatched. CDR1 and CDR2 from the germline V gene are MNHEY and SVGAGI. The CDR3 extends over 12 amino acids. The CDR3 sequence is CASSLDRDGYTF. CDR3 in DNA: TGTGCCAGCAGTCTGGACAGGGATGGCTACACCTTC.

The chain combines TRBV7-8 with TRBJ2-1; 9 nucleotides match TRBD2. Germline V gene lookup returns CDR1 SGHVS and CDR2 FQNEAQ. The length of the CDR3 is 16 residues. The ends lost 2 bases at V and 4 bases at J; junction bases unmatched: 6. CDR3 DNA sequence: TGTGCCAGCAGCTTACGGTTGCTAGCGGGGTACAATGAGCAGTTCTTC. It yields the protein CASSLRLLAGYNEQFF.

CDR3 protein: CASSLWLGTSVNEQFF. CDR3 bases: TGTGCCAGCAGTTTATGGTTAGGGACTAGCGTAAATGAGCAGTTCTTC. J is TRBJ2-1 and V is TRBV27; 10 positions agree with TRBD2. The CDR3 spans 16 residues. Germline CDR1 is MNHEY and CDR2 is SMNVEV (reference sequence). The V segment lost 1 base and the J segment 7 bases; nucleotides outside the gene matches: 7.

V usage is TRBV27 and J usage is TRBJ2-5; 8 bases match TRBD2. The J call may be in error: the DNA end matches TRBJ2-7 better. The CDR3 covers 14 residues. Germline V gene lookup returns CDR1 MNHEY and CDR2 SMNVEV (reference sequence). DNA of the CDR3: TGTGCCAGCAGGCCAGCGGGAGAAGTTTCCGAGCAGTACTTC. It translates to CASRPAGEVSEQYF.